These T cell receptor beta chains were read from a single sample in a study of blood T cells in healthy people across ages. TCRdb reprocessed the 5' RACE reads with MiXCR, giving one entry per CDR3 protein. The profile covers about a million distinct CDR3 sequences, with roughly 47% appearing a single time and about 20% taken by the ten largest. Material for sequencing was blood. The receptors come from a woman aged 60-70 years in good health. The CDR3 runs from the conserved cysteine through the conserved F or W. The D gene is left open where the match is weak. Not all rows give a size; the values are once, few, many and, for expanded clones, a class.

D gene	clone size	J gene	V gene	CDR3 protein	CDR3 DNA
NA	NA	TRBJ2-6	TRBV19	CASTELGHSGANVLTF	TGTGCCAGTACCGAGCTGGGGCACTCTGGGGCCAACGTCCTGACTTTC
NA	NA	TRBJ2-5	TRBV6-2/TRBV6-3	CASSPRTIETQYF	TGTGCCAGCAGTCCGAGGACCATAGAGACCCAGTACTTC
NA	NA	TRBJ1-4	TRBV7-2	CASSLTATNEELFF	TGTGCCAGCAGCTTGACAGCAACTAATGAAGAACTGTTTTTT
NA	NA	TRBJ1-5	TRBV28	CASRPGSGHQPQHF	TGTGCCAGCAGGCCCGGATCAGGTCATCAGCCCCAGCATTTT
NA	NA	TRBJ2-3	TRBV20-1	CSARKGMGTDTQYF	TGCAGTGCTAGAAAGGGAATGGGTACAGATACGCAGTATTTT
NA	NA	TRBJ2-7	TRBV28	CASTPPLGTYEQYF	TGTGCCAGCACCCCCCCGTTAGGGACCTACGAGCAGTACTTC
NA	NA	TRBJ2-3	TRBV7-2	CASSLAGTAHSSTDTQYF	TGTGCCAGCAGCTTAGCGGGCACGGCACATTCTAGCACAGATACGCAGTATTTT
NA	NA	TRBJ2-5	TRBV28	CASRTPRHRETQYF	TGTGCCAGCAGGACTCCCCGGCATCGGGAGACCCAGTACTTC
NA	NA	TRBJ2-7	TRBV3-1	CASSQNVGHERDEQYF	TGTGCCAGCAGCCAAAATGTAGGGCATGAACGCGACGAGCAGTACTTC
NA	NA	TRBJ1-5	TRBV28	CASSLQGQGQPQHF	TGTGCCAGCAGTTTACAGGGGCAGGGCCAGCCCCAGCATTTT
TRBD2	NA	TRBJ2-1	TRBV15	CATSRDLAGALSSYNEQFF	TGTGCCACCAGCAGAGATTTAGCGGGGGCCTTGAGCTCCTACAATGAGCAGTTCTTC
TRBD2	NA	TRBJ2-3	TRBV5-1	CASSPEVFAGGTDTQYF	TGCGCCAGCAGCCCAGAGGTTTTCGCGGGAGGCACAGATACGCAGTATTTT
NA	NA	TRBJ2-5	TRBV5-1	CASSLGLDSQETQYF	TGCGCCAGCAGCTTAGGACTCGACAGCCAAGAGACCCAGTACTTC
NA	few	TRBJ2-7	TRBV6-6	CASRRTDGAYEQYF	TGTGCCAGCAGAAGGACAGATGGGGCCTACGAGCAGTACTTC
TRBD2	NA	TRBJ2-7	TRBV4-1	CASSKPGLGYYEQYF	TGCGCCAGCAGCAAACCGGGACTAGGGTACTACGAGCAGTACTTC
NA	few	TRBJ2-3	TRBV20-1	CSAVRGDTQYF	TGCAGTGCTGTTCGGGGAGATACGCAGTATTTT
TRBD2	NA	TRBJ2-1	TRBV5-1	CASSTTSGSLYEQFF	TGCGCCAGCAGCACGACTAGCGGGAGTCTCTATGAGCAGTTCTTC
NA	NA	TRBJ2-7	TRBV4-1	CASSPRDGTYEQYF	TGCGCCAGCAGCCCCCGGGACGGTACCTACGAGCAGTACTTC
TRBD2	NA	TRBJ2-1	TRBV29-1	CSTSGTRNEQFF	TGCAGCACCTCCGGGACTAGGAATGAGCAGTTCTTC
NA	NA	TRBJ2-1	TRBV7-2	CASSWTRTEQFF	TGTGCCAGCAGCTGGACACGGACGGAGCAGTTCTTC
TRBD1	NA	TRBJ1-1	TRBV7-2	CASIPDRFKTEAFF	TGTGCCAGCATCCCGGACAGGTTCAAGACTGAAGCTTTCTTT
NA	NA	TRBJ1-2	TRBV7-9	CASSLAPRQLMGYGYTF	TGTGCCAGCAGCTTAGCGCCCAGACAGCTAATGGGCTATGGCTACACCTTC
TRBD1	NA	TRBJ1-1	TRBV30	CAWGTGMNTEAFF	TGTGCCTGGGGGACAGGGATGAACACTGAAGCTTTCTTT
TRBD1	NA	TRBJ2-3	TRBV2	CASSEWGQGAFITDTQYF	TGTGCCAGCAGTGAATGGGGACAGGGGGCGTTCATCACAGATACGCAGTATTTT
TRBD2	few	TRBJ2-5	TRBV7-2	CASSLGLAAYNEQYF	TGTGCCAGCAGCTTAGGACTAGCGGCATACAATGAGCAGTACTTC
TRBD1	NA	TRBJ1-2	TRBV3-1	CASSQGQGAGNYGYTF	TGTGCCAGCAGCCAAGGGCAGGGGGCCGGTAACTATGGCTACACCTTC
NA	NA	TRBJ2-3	TRBV29-1	CSVAPADRPPDTQYF	TGCAGCGTTGCGCCCGCGGATAGACCGCCAGATACGCAGTATTTT
NA	few	TRBJ1-5	TRBV27	CASSYNNQPQHF	TGTGCCAGCAGCTACAACAATCAGCCCCAGCATTTT
TRBD2	NA	TRBJ2-1	TRBV27	CASRSPAGGYNEQFF	TGTGCCAGCAGATCCCCGGCGGGAGGCTACAATGAGCAGTTCTTC
NA	NA	TRBJ1-1	TRBV29-1	CSVEEGIEAFF	TGCAGCGTTGAAGAAGGTATTGAAGCTTTCTTT
NA	NA	TRBJ2-3	TRBV2	CASSEPGAPTLTDTQYF	TGTGCTAGCAGTGAACCCGGGGCGCCTACCCTCACAGATACGCAGTATTTT
NA	NA	TRBJ2-5	TRBV7-8	CASSLHPGGETQYF	TGTGCCAGCAGCCTGCATCCCGGGGGAGAGACCCAGTACTTC
NA	few	TRBJ2-3	TRBV27	CASSLYGAHRDTQYF	TGTGCCAGCAGTTTATATGGGGCGCATAGAGATACGCAGTATTTT
NA	few	TRBJ2-3	TRBV27	CASSFLSDPGEGTQYF	TGTGCCAGCAGTTTTTTGAGCGACCCGGGGGAAGGTACGCAGTATTTT
NA	NA	TRBJ2-2	TRBV5-1	CASGDGELFF	TGCGCCTCTGGTGACGGGGAGCTGTTTTTT
NA	NA	TRBJ2-7	TRBV4-1	CASSQDSTEFYEQYF	TGCGCCAGCAGCCAAGATTCGACAGAGTTCTACGAGCAGTACTTC